This TCR beta chain derives from a study of T-cell reconstitution after alpha-beta-depleted transplantation in children. Researchers prepared the TCRbeta library using unique molecular identifiers, the study reports. TCRdb reprocessed the PCR reads with MiXCR, giving one entry per CDR3 protein. This table holds about 610,000 distinct CDR3 sequences, 8% to 11% found once. The input for sequencing was PBMCs from the stem cell graft donor, taken from the stem cell graft. This sequence originates from a human donor who donated a stem cell graft to a child with acute myeloid leukemia.

CDR3 nucleotides: TGTGCCAGCAGCCTTGCCCCGGTTGGAGGGAATGGCTACACCTTC. Its translation is CASSLAPVGGNGYTF. The chain has TRBV14 and TRBJ1-2; D unresolved. Germline V gene sequence: CDR1 SGHDN, CDR2 FVKESK. V lost 4 bases to trimming and J lost 6 bases, with 18 bases between them. The CDR3 is 15 amino acids. Variable domain in full (rest from reference TRBV14 and TRBJ1-2): EAGVTQFPSHSVIEKGQTVTLRCDPISGHDNLYWYRRVMGKEIKFLLHFVKESKQDESGMPNNRFLAERTGGTYSTLKVQPAELEDSGVYFCASSLAPVGGNGYTFGSGTRLTVV.